This is a list of T cell receptor beta chains from one sample in a study of blood T cells in healthy people across ages. One entry per CDR3 protein, called by TCRdb with MiXCR from the 5' RACE reads. This sample has about 1.7 million distinct CDR3 sequences, with about 30% found just once. Sequencing used blood. The source of these receptors is a woman aged 25 to 39 in good health. Each CDR3 is given with its conserved first and last residue. The order of the fields is D gene, clone size, J gene, V gene, CDR3 length, CDR3 protein, CDR3 DNA. The D gene is left open where the match is weak. Where a row states a size, it is once, few, many or the class of an expanded clone; other rows omit it.

. many TRBJ1-2 TRBV20-1 15 CSARDGKKGRGGYTF TGCAGTGCTAGAGATGGCAAGAAGGGGCGCGGAGGCTACACCTTC
TRBD2 . TRBJ2-7 TRBV10-3 18 CAISESTGGGTHSYEQYF TGTGCCATCAGTGAGTCGACGGGCGGGGGGACGCACTCCTACGAGCAGTACTTC
. . TRBJ2-7 TRBV5-1 14 CASSLWQAYYEQYF TGCGCCAGCAGCTTGTGGCAGGCCTACTACGAGCAGTACTTC
. few TRBJ1-1 TRBV9 14 CASSADQGDTEAFF TGTGCCAGCAGCGCGGATCAAGGGGACACTGAAGCTTTCTTT
TRBD2 few TRBJ2-5 TRBV2 15 CASSPQRGSEETQYF TGTGCCAGCAGCCCCCAGCGGGGATCTGAGGAGACCCAGTACTTC
. few TRBJ2-3 TRBV6-1 14 CAVLRWVRPNTQYF TGTGCCGTCCTCAGGTGGGTTAGACCCAATACGCAGTATTTT
TRBD1 many TRBJ2-7 TRBV29-1 13 CSVAGTDIYEQYF TGCAGCGTTGCAGGGACAGATATCTACGAGCAGTACTTC
. few TRBJ2-7 TRBV29-1 12 CSVDGYSYEQYF TGCAGCGTTGATGGCTACTCCTACGAGCAGTACTTC
. . TRBJ2-1 TRBV20-1 14 CSARDSRDYNEQFF TGCAGTGCTAGAGACAGCAGAGACTACAATGAGCAGTTCTTC
. . TRBJ2-6 TRBV7-3 15 CASSSQGYGANVLTF TGTGCCAGCAGCTCCCAGGGGTACGGGGCCAACGTCCTGACTTTC
TRBD2 many TRBJ2-1 TRBV20-1 14 CSARVSGRGDEQFF TGCAGTGCTAGAGTGAGCGGGAGAGGGGATGAGCAGTTCTTC
TRBD1 few TRBJ1-2 TRBV6-6 14 CASSWRQGHYGYTF TGTGCCAGCAGTTGGAGACAGGGCCACTATGGCTACACCTTC
. few TRBJ2-1 TRBV24-1 13 CAASGVPYNEQFF TGTGCCGCGTCCGGGGTTCCGTACAATGAGCAGTTCTTC
TRBD2 many TRBJ2-2 TRBV12-3/TRBV12-4 17 CASNRLRGGDKAGELFF TGTGCCAGCAACCGCTTACGGGGGGGCGATAAGGCGGGGGAGCTGTTTTTT
. few TRBJ2-1 TRBV2 14 CADAAGAGYNEQFF TGTGCCGACGCAGCGGGCGCAGGTTACAATGAGCAGTTCTTC
. . TRBJ2-5 TRBV5-1 13 CASSPEPDQNQYF TGCGCCAGCAGCCCTGAACCGGACCAGAACCAGTACTTC
. . TRBJ1-1 TRBV20-1 15 CSASVWTAMNTEAFF TGCAGTGCTAGCGTTTGGACAGCAATGAACACTGAAGCTTTCTTT
. . TRBJ2-1 TRBV24-1 13 CATSGLSDNEQFF TGTGCCACCAGTGGTTTGAGCGACAATGAGCAGTTCTTC
. few TRBJ2-1 TRBV7-2 18 CASSLGGGDRISYNEQFF TGTGCCAGCAGCTTAGGGGGGGGCGACAGGATCTCCTACAATGAGCAGTTCTTC
TRBD2 . TRBJ2-1 TRBV7-8 15 CASSLSSGRAHEQFF TGTGCCAGCAGCTTAAGCAGCGGGAGGGCTCATGAGCAGTTCTTC
TRBD1 . TRBJ2-7 TRBV9 15 CASSVEDRLYDEQYF TGTGCCAGCAGCGTAGAGGACAGGCTTTACGACGAGCAGTACTTC
. many TRBJ2-5 TRBV7-9 14 CASSLEGNQETQYF TGTGCCAGCAGCTTAGAGGGCAACCAAGAGACCCAGTACTTC
. . TRBJ2-7 TRBV27 16 CASSSIYRFNSYEQYF TGTGCCAGCAGTTCAATATACAGGTTTAACTCCTACGAGCAGTACTTC
. few TRBJ2-6 TRBV4-3 16 CVSSQDARPGANVLTF TGCGTCAGCAGCCAAGATGCCAGACCTGGGGCCAACGTCCTGACTTTC